This TCR beta chain is drawn from a study of T cell changes during pregnancy in multiple sclerosis. The germline V and J ends were trimmed by 5 bases and 5 bases, with 15 bases remaining between them. This CDR3 contains 14 residues. Germline CDR1 is SGHTA and CDR2 is FQGTGA. Clones were read by immunoSEQ multiplex PCR, and TCRdb kept only the in-frame ones, dropping some. This table holds some 49,000 clones, almost 90% found once. The chain uses TRBV7-3 and TRBJ1-1; D is perhaps TRBD1 (6 bases). This clonotype originated in a female donor in good health, enrolled as a control in a pregnancy study. The starting material was peripheral blood, obtained after pregnancy. In DNA, the CDR3 is TGTGCCAGCAGCCCACAGGGCCAACTGACTGAAGCTTTCTTT. The encoded protein is CASSPQGQLTEAFF.